The next 24 T cell receptor beta chains were all read from a single sample in a study of blood T cell repertoires in COVID-19. Only in-frame clones appear in the TCRdb table, and some are missing; sequencing was by immunoSEQ multiplex PCR. The sample gives roughly 290,000 clones, approximately 85% of which show up once; roughly 4.3% is in the top ten. The sequencing input was PBMCs or T cells enriched from blood (not recorded which). The receptors originated from a young woman who had recovered from COVID-19.

The rearrangement uses TRBV18 and TRBJ1-1; D possibly corresponds to TRBD1 (5 bases). Germline CDR1 reads KGHSH; CDR2 reads LQKENI. V was trimmed by 3 bases and J by 7 bases, leaving 12 bases between them. The CDR3 sequence is 13 residues long. CDR3 in amino acids: CASSPGEGGEAFF. The CDR3, as DNA: TGTGCCAGCTCACCGGGGGAGGGAGGTGAAGCTTTCTTT.

The V gene is TRBV6-5, the J gene TRBJ1-2, with D possibly being TRBD1 (5 bases). This CDR3 region has 15 residues. Trimming removed 0 bases from V and 6 bases from J, with 14 bases in between. Germline lookup yields CDR1 MNHEY and CDR2 SVGAGI. CDR3: CASSYSRQGRDGYTF. CDR3 nucleotide sequence: TGTGCCAGCAGTTACTCGAGGCAGGGTCGGGATGGCTACACCTTC.

The J gene is TRBJ2-7, the V gene TRBV3-1 (or the pseudogene TRBV3-2); 7 nucleotides align to TRBD2. After removal of 3 bases from V and 6 bases from J, the junction contained 8 bases not matched to a gene. The CDR3 consists of 14 residues. Germline assignment: CDR1 LGHDT and CDR2 YNNKEL (reference sequence). CDR3 DNA sequence: TGTGCCAGCAGCCACGGGAACTCGGGGGGCGAGCAGTACTTC. Translation gives CASSHGNSGGEQYF.

J is TRBJ1-5 and V is TRBV7-6, with TRBD1 matching 9 bases. The CDR3 length is 16 residues. Germline values: CDR1 SGHVS, CDR2 FNYEAQ. Trimming cost V 5 bases and J 2 bases; bases outside gene matches: 7. CDR3 sequence: CASSPRTGEGNQPQHF. CDR3 sequence (DNA): TGTGCCAGCAGCCCCAGGACAGGGGAAGGCAATCAGCCCCAGCATTTT.

As DNA, the CDR3 is TGTGCCAGCAGCGCGGATGCAGGGGCCCACTATGGCTACACCTTC. Translating it yields CASSADAGAHYGYTF. V and J are TRBV7-2 and TRBJ1-2, with D perhaps TRBD1 (6 bases). Per the germline V gene, CDR1 is SGHTA and CDR2 is FQGNSA. The CDR3 covers 15 residues. The germline V and J ends were trimmed by 5 bases and 3 bases, with 16 bases remaining between them.

V usage is TRBV4-2 and J usage is TRBJ2-3; TRBD2 aligns across 7 bases. The J segment lost 1 base and the V segment lost 0 bases, leaving 4 bases of the junction unmatched. Germline CDR1 reads LGHNA; CDR2 reads YNFKEQ. The CDR3 has 16 amino acids. In DNA, the CDR3 is TGTGCCAGCAGCCAAGAGGAGGCGGGGGGCACAGATACGCAGTATTTT. As protein: CASSQEEAGGTDTQYF.

This chain links TRBV12-2 with TRBJ2-1; TRBD2 is the table's D call and was not checked against the DNA. TRBV12-2 is designated a pseudogene. The CDR3 loop spans 17 amino acids. This CDR3 reads CASRLRPGLAAYNEQFF. The CDR3 DNA sequence: TGTGCAAGTCGCTTAAGACCCGGACTAGCGGCTTACAATGAGCAGTTCTTC.

This clone was seen repeatedly, ten times or more. The chain has TRBV24-1 and TRBJ2-1, with TRBD2 matching 11 bases. Germline assignment: CDR1 KGHDR and CDR2 SFDVKD. V was clipped by 1 base and J by 5 bases; unmatched bases: 12. CDR3 length equals 19 residues. The CDR3 spells CATSDLDSSGGLHNNEQFF. CDR3 bases: TGTGCCACCAGTGATTTAGACTCTAGCGGGGGGCTACACAACAATGAGCAGTTCTTC.

This clone has more than one count but fewer than ten. The rearrangement uses TRBV6-1 and TRBJ1-4, with 11 bases lining up with TRBD1. In germline, CDR1 is MNHNS, CDR2 SASEGT. CDR3 size: 16 residues. V lost 0 bases and J lost 8; bases outside the gene matches: 5. In nucleotides, the CDR3 is TGTGCCAGCAGTGAAGCTTTAGGGACAGGGGGAGAAAAACTGTTTTTT. It codes for CASSEALGTGGEKLFF.

The chain carries TRBV4-1 and TRBJ2-1, with 8 positions matching TRBD1. The CDR3 is 15 amino acids. J lost 8 bases, V lost 2 bases, and 8 bases had no gene match. Germline CDR1 is MGHRA and CDR2 is YSYEKL. The CDR3 protein is CASSQQQGDFDEQFF. The CDR3 nucleotides read TGCGCCAGCAGCCAACAACAGGGGGATTTCGATGAGCAGTTCTTC.

The rearrangement joins TRBV4-2 to TRBJ1-1, with D tentatively TRBD1 (5 bases). V was clipped by 6 bases and J by 0 bases, with 11 bases between them. CDR1 and CDR2 (germline): LGHNA, YNFKEQ. The CDR3 is 14 amino acids. The CDR3 protein is CASRATAMNTEAFF. In DNA, the CDR3 is TGTGCCAGCAGAGCGACAGCCATGAACACTGAAGCTTTCTTT.

The rearrangement uses TRBV10-2 and TRBJ1-1, with D possibly TRBD1 on 5 matching bases. Trimming stripped 7 bases from V and 8 bases from J, with 14 bases between. In germline, CDR1 is WSHSY, CDR2 SAAADI. The CDR3 spans 12 residues. Written as DNA, the CDR3 is TGCGCCAGCAAAGACAGTGAACGAGAAGCTTTCTTT. Translation: CASKDSEREAFF.

J is TRBJ2-5 and V is TRBV7-9, with TRBD2 matching over 7 bases. J was trimmed by 7 bases and V by 0 bases; bases with no gene match: 5. This CDR3 is 14 amino acids long. Germline V gene sequence: CDR1 SEHNR, CDR2 FQNEAQ (reference sequence). The CDR3 DNA is TGTGCCAGCAGCTTAGCGGGGACTACAGGGACCCAGTACTTC. It codes for CASSLAGTTGTQYF.

In regard to this clone: Additional DNA sequences in this sample encode the identical CDR3. The genes are TRBV5-1 and TRBJ1-1, with D uncertain. V was cut by 4 bases and J by 4 bases, with 14 bases left in between. Germline loops: CDR1 SGHRS, CDR2 YFSETQ. This CDR3 region has 14 residues. The chain's CDR3 is CASSPSREGTEAFF. Written as DNA, the CDR3 is TGCGCCAGCAGCCCGTCCCGGGAAGGCACTGAAGCTTTCTTT. The full variable domain, its missing parts supplied by reference TRBV5-1 and TRBJ1-1, is KAGVTQTPRYLIKTRGQQVTLSCSPISGHRSVSWYQQTPGQGLQFLFEYFSETQRNKGNFPGRFSGRQFSNSRSEMNVSTLELGDSALYLCASSPSREGTEAFFGQGTRLTVV.

V and J are TRBV30 and TRBJ1-2; D unclear. Germline V gene data show CDR1 as GTSNPN and CDR2 as SVGIG (reference sequence). The CDR3 loop spans 13 amino acids. V was shortened by 1 base and J by 4 bases, with 10 bases between the two germline ends. The DNA of the CDR3 is TGTGCCTGGAGTGATCAGGCACTCTATGGCTACACCTTC. It specifies CAWSDQALYGYTF.

The chain carries TRBV5-3 and TRBJ2-7; the match to TRBD1 covers 7 bases. TRBV5-3 is noted as an ORF with a role that remains uncertain. The CDR3 is 14 residues long. The J segment lost 0 bases and the V segment lost 4 bases, leaving 4 bases of the junction unmatched. The CDR3 loop reads CARSTTGPSYEQYF. In DNA, the CDR3 is TGTGCCAGAAGCACGACAGGGCCCTCCTACGAGCAGTACTTC.

This chain joins TRBV19 and TRBJ1-2, with 12 positions matching TRBD1. Trimming at V came to 6 bases and at J to 7 bases, leaving 15 bases not matched to a gene. CDR3 length: 17 residues. CDR1 and CDR2 from the germline V gene are LNHDA and SQIVND (reference sequence). CDR3 amino acids: CASRAGGTGGFAFGYTF. CDR3 nucleotide sequence: TGTGCCAGTAGGGCCGGGGGGACAGGGGGCTTCGCGTTTGGCTACACCTTC.

The J gene is TRBJ2-3, the V gene TRBV5-1, with TRBD1 matching over 12 bases. Germline CDR1 SGHRS, CDR2 YFSETQ. The CDR3 contains 16 residues. V shed 4 bases and J 5 bases; nucleotides not matched to a gene: 8. CDR3 sequence: CASSTTGTGGVDTQYF. The CDR3, as DNA: TGCGCCAGCAGCACTACCGGGACAGGGGGCGTAGATACGCAGTATTTT.

This clone occurred once. V and J are TRBV19 and TRBJ2-2, with a possible D match to TRBD2 (5 bases). The ends were cut back, 1 base at V and 2 bases at J, with 20 bases in the middle. Germline V CDR1 and CDR2: LNHDA, SQIVND (reference sequence). There are 19 residues in the CDR3. The chain's CDR3 is CASSIGVRGGSTNTGELFF. For the CDR3, the DNA is TGTGCCAGTAGTATAGGGGTTCGAGGAGGTTCAACCAACACCGGGGAGCTGTTTTTT. The variable domain in full, with the rest retrieved from reference TRBV19 and TRBJ2-2, is DGGITQSPKYLFRKEGQNVTLSCEQNLNHDAMYWYRQDPGQGLRLIYYSQIVNDFQKGDIAEGYSVSREKKESFPLTVTSAQKNPTAFYLCASSIGVRGGSTNTGELFFGEGSRLTVL.

This clone occurred a few times. The rearrangement links TRBV6-5 to TRBJ2-2; D call uncertain. Trimming pared 6 bases from V and 1 base from J, leaving 9 bases between. In germline, CDR1 is MNHEY, CDR2 SVGAGI. There are 14 residues in the CDR3. In DNA form, the CDR3 reads TGTGCCAGCAGACGAGTCCAGAACACCGGGGAGCTGTTTTTT. Protein: CASRRVQNTGELFF.

This chain links TRBV5-1 with TRBJ1-2, with D possibly TRBD1 on 6 matching bases. The V gene lost 7 bases and the J gene lost 4 bases, with 14 bases spanning the gap. This CDR3 has 13 residues. From germline, CDR1 is SGHRS and CDR2 YFSETQ. The CDR3 sequence is CASAPGHTYGYTF. CDR3 nucleotides: TGCGCCAGCGCCCCGGGACACACCTATGGCTACACCTTC.

The chain carries TRBV24-1 and TRBJ1-2, with a weak D call TRBD1 (6 bases). The germline V and J ends were trimmed by 12 bases and 9 bases, with 13 bases remaining between them. Germline-derived CDR1 and CDR2 are KGHDR and SFDVKD. The CDR3 sequence is 10 residues long. The chain's CDR3 is CAPQGNSYTF. The CDR3 nucleotides read TGTGCCCCCCAGGGGAACAGCTACACCTTC.

This chain connects TRBV5-1 to TRBJ1-1; TRBD1 might be the D (6 bases). Trimming removed 5 bases at V and 0 bases at J, with 17 bases between. CDR1 SGHRS and CDR2 YFSETQ come from the germline V gene. This CDR3 contains 16 residues. CDR3 bases: TGCGCCAGCAGGCCTACCTCCGGGACAATGAACACTGAAGCTTTCTTT. Translating it yields CASRPTSGTMNTEAFF.

The chain carries TRBV29-1 and TRBJ1-2; 7 bases agree with TRBD1. Trimming cost V 6 bases and J 8 bases; bases outside gene matches: 12. CDR1 is SQVTM, CDR2 ANQGSEA, per germline. This CDR3 contains 13 residues. In DNA, the CDR3 is TGCAGCGTGGGATTCACAGGGGTACGGGGCTACACCTTC. The encoded protein is CSVGFTGVRGYTF.